This T cell receptor beta chain came from a study of follicular helper T cells after annual influenza vaccination. TCRB sequencing was done at Survey resolution level. TCRdb keeps only in-frame clones here, not all; method: immunoSEQ multiplex PCR. The repertoire holds roughly 13,000 clones, with just under 80% as singletons. Described time point: 2014-2015 season, pre-vaccination. CDR1 SNHLY and CDR2 FYNNEI come from the germline V gene. The ends lost 8 bases at V and 6 bases at J; junction bases unmatched: 15. The CDR3 contains 15 residues. The material was CXCR5- memory CD4+ T cells sorted from blood, obtained on the day of influenza vaccination. The chain couples TRBV2 to TRBJ2-7; 8 bases match TRBD1. The source of this sequence is an adult who received the influenza vaccine. The CDR3 spells CASAELDRVGSEQYF. Here the CDR3 DNA reads TGTGCCAGCGCCGAACTGGACAGGGTGGGAAGCGAGCAGTACTTC.